Presented here are 7 T cell receptor beta chains from one specimen sequenced in a study of T-cell reconstitution after alpha-beta-depleted transplantation in children. Unique molecular identifiers were incorporated during preparation of the TCRbeta library. Each CDR3 protein gets one entry after TCRdb re-called the PCR reads with MiXCR. Here the sample spans about 260,000 distinct CDR3 sequences, roughly 12% being singletons. The sequences come from peripheral blood, collected 180 days after TCRalphabeta/CD19-depleted stem cell transplant. These receptors came from a male patient between 2 and 10 years old who had a stem cell transplant for chronic granulomatous disease, so the T cells may come from the graft donor.

At least ten counts were recorded for this clonotype. This rearrangement joins TRBV3-1 to TRBJ2-1; no clear D gene. Between the trimmed V and J ends, which lost 4 bases and 6 bases, there was a span of 13 bases. The germline V gene has CDR1 LGHDT and CDR2 YNNKEL (reference sequence). The CDR3 contains 14 residues. The CDR3 sequence is CASSPRLTSNEQFF. The CDR3 DNA is TGTGCCAGCAGCCCCAGACTCACGTCCAATGAGCAGTTCTTC.

On this clonotype itself: This clone may be a read error of a much larger clone one base away. This sequence joins TRBV5-1 and TRBJ2-5, with D possibly being TRBD1 (5 bases). Trimming stripped 0 bases from V and 4 bases from J, with 13 bases between. This CDR3 is built from 15 residues. Germline CDR1 SGHRS, CDR2 YFSETQ. Here the CDR3 reads CASSLEPGNGETQYF. CDR3 coding DNA: TGCGCCAGCAGCTTGGAGCCAGGGAATGGAGAGACCCAGTACTTC.

This clonotype was counted ten times or more. V gene TRBV7-2 combines with J gene TRBJ2-3, with unresolved D. This CDR3 comprises 15 residues. Between the trimmed V and J ends, which lost 0 bases and 3 bases, there was a span of 10 bases. Germline CDR1 SGHTA, CDR2 FQGNSA. This CDR3 reads CASSLAMVGTDTQYF. The CDR3 DNA sequence: TGTGCCAGCAGCTTAGCGATGGTGGGGACAGATACGCAGTATTTT.

V gene TRBV10-1 combines with J gene TRBJ2-2, with 7 nucleotides matching TRBD2. Germline values: CDR1 WNHNN, CDR2 SYGVQD (reference sequence). V shed 3 bases and J 5 bases; nucleotides not matched to a gene: 0. This CDR3 contains 13 residues. This CDR3 is CASSDSGTGELFF. Written as DNA, the CDR3 is TGCGCCAGCAGTGATAGCGGGACCGGGGAGCTGTTTTTT.

This clonotype showed up many times. V gene TRBV10-3 combines with J gene TRBJ2-7; D ambiguous. V dropped 11 bases and J dropped 0 bases, with 11 bases sitting between them. This CDR3 spans 12 amino acids. CDR1 is ENHRY and CDR2 is SYGVKD in the germline V gene. In nucleotides, the CDR3 is TGTGCCGTCTTGGGAAACTCCTACGAGCAGTACTTC. Its translation is CAVLGNSYEQYF.

This clonotype was seen repeatedly, ten times or more. The chain joins TRBV28 to TRBJ1-1; D unclear. V was clipped by 2 bases and J by 3 bases, with 7 bases between them. The CDR3 contains 13 residues. The germline V gene has CDR1 MDHEN and CDR2 SYDVKM. CDR3 sequence (DNA): TGTGCCAGCAGTTTAATTCGGGACACTGAAGCTTTCTTT. Translating it yields CASSLIRDTEAFF. Variable domain in full (rest from reference TRBV28 and TRBJ1-1): DVKVTQSSRYLVKRTGEKVFLECVQDMDHENMFWYRQDPGLGLRLIYFSYDVKMKEKGDIPEGYSVSREKKERFSLILESASTNQTSMYLCASSLIRDTEAFFGQGTRLTVV.

This clonotype showed up many times. This sequence joins TRBV11-2 and TRBJ2-5, with 10 positions matching TRBD2. Trimming took 5 bases from V and 5 from J; bases not matched to a gene: 11. Germline CDR1 SGHAT, CDR2 FQNNGV. The CDR3 has 16 residues. The CDR3 loop reads CASSPRLAGGSETQYF. CDR3 nucleotides: TGTGCCAGCAGCCCTCGATTAGCGGGAGGAAGTGAGACCCAGTACTTC.